This T cell receptor (beta chain) was retrieved from a study of T cell responses to AZD1222 COVID-19 vaccine (dated by TCRdb to the early 2020s). With respect to the entire study: Because spike-specific TCR depth and breadth did not differ between the two schedules, AZD1222 recipients who got a second dose at roughly 4 weeks were pooled with those who got a second dose at roughly 12 weeks. A total of 230 or so trial participants underwent TCR sequencing, of whom 207 received two doses of AZD1222 and some 25 received two doses of the MenACWY control vaccine. Trial participants were enrolled by age into 18-55, 56-69 and 70-plus year subgroups, with roughly 160, 29 and 62 TCR-sequenced participants respectively. What the authors observed across the whole study: Conclusions about previously exposed vaccinees were limited because only a handful of AZD1222 recipients were SARS-CoV-2 seropositive at baseline. In the small 56-69-year group, the increase in depth fell short of significance, most likely because of low power. Vaccine-associated CD4 TCRs spanned the whole spike protein, with dominant responses in regions 160-218 and 743-854. Spike-specific TCR breadth and depth rose significantly after two AZD1222 doses compared with day 0 and with MenACWY recipients. No day 14 peak-response samples were available, so repertoires were characterized only after the peak T cell response. Participants were mostly white British, with more females than males. The authors suggested clonal diversity may have been underestimated. Nearly half of unique spike-specific TCRs reportedly recognized epitopes outside regions mutated in the B.1.351 and B.1.1.7 variants.

The CDR3 regions of human TCRbeta chains were analyzed by immunosequencing. Under the source paper's analysis protocol: Repertoire TCRs were checked for matches against a reference library of SARS-CoV-2-specific TCRs that had been generated using the MIRA antigen-specificity platform. Breadth meant the fraction of unique TCRs that were SARS-CoV-2-associated, whereas depth meant the fraction of total T cells that were SARS-CoV-2-associated. Using the MIRA data, each spike-specific TCR was assigned both to the spike region to which the TCR was reactive and to a CD4 or CD8 class. Log10-transformed breadth and depth values were compared by one-way ANOVA with Sidak's multiple comparisons tests. TCRdb re-hosts the immuneACCESS table, in-frame sequences only. Its copies lack some clones; in the studies checked, an unresolved V gene accounts for under half of them, and the cause for the rest is not known. The D gene and trimming were derived from the DNA, and the V and J assignments and clone size from that table. The sample table contains 150,000 to 200,000 clones; only one count was recorded for roughly 92% of them. The ten largest clonotypes hold 2.6% of the sample.

About this clone itself: Its antigen remains unidentified. Base qualities are not at hand, and no much larger clone is one base apart.

Unmatched junction bases come to 8, with V trimmed by 10 bases and J by 5 bases. The germline V gene (reference sequence) yields MNHEY for CDR1 and SMNVEV for CDR2. From cysteine to phenylalanine, the CDR3 is 13 amino acids long. The kept DNA is CDR3 alone, 39 bases in frame from the first base. Explained via the paper, the time point label denotes: baseline before first vaccination. Samples from vaccinated people were obtained from the UK trials COV001 and COV002, which included a single-blind randomized controlled phase 2/3 trial of AZD1222 (ChAdOx1 nCoV-19) in healthy adults. For TCRbeta chain sequencing, PBMC samples from trial participants were taken at day 0 and at day 28 after the second dose.

The V and J segments used are TRBV27 and TRBJ2-1; 7 bases in the junction line up with TRBD2. This clonotype was sampled from an adult in good health. This specimen was peripheral blood, taken on day 0 of AZD1222 vaccination. The CDR3 loop reads CATVAGEDNEQFF. The nucleotides read TGTGCCACTGTGGCGGGAGAGGACAATGAGCAGTTCTTC.